The 2 T cell receptor beta chains reported below all come from one sample, sequenced in a study of T cell responses to AZD1222 COVID-19 vaccine. Measured with immunoSEQ multiplex PCR; TCRdb has only the in-frame clones, and not every one. The sample holds approximately 180,000 clones, around nine tenths seen once. Sequenced here: peripheral blood, sampled on day 0 of AZD1222 vaccination. The source is an adult in good health.

This sequence joins TRBV30 and TRBJ2-3; 10 bases align to TRBD2. The CDR3 spans 13 residues. The V and J ends lost 1 base and 5 bases, in that order; junction bases with no gene match: 0. The germline V gene has CDR1 GTSNPN and CDR2 SVGIG (reference sequence). CDR3 sequence (DNA): TGTGCCTGGAGTGGACTAGCGGGAGATACGCAGTATTTT. It yields the protein CAWSGLAGDTQYF.

This rearrangement joins TRBV5-5 to TRBJ2-7; 10 nucleotides match TRBD2. Losses at the gene ends were 1 base for V and 6 bases for J; bases not matched to a gene: 10. Germline V lookup: CDR1 SGHKS, CDR2 YYEKEE (reference sequence). The CDR3 loop spans 16 amino acids. The CDR3 region has the DNA TGTGCCAGCAGCTTGTTGGGGCAGCGGGGGGGCCCCGAGCAGTACTTC. Amino acid sequence: CASSLLGQRGGPEQYF.